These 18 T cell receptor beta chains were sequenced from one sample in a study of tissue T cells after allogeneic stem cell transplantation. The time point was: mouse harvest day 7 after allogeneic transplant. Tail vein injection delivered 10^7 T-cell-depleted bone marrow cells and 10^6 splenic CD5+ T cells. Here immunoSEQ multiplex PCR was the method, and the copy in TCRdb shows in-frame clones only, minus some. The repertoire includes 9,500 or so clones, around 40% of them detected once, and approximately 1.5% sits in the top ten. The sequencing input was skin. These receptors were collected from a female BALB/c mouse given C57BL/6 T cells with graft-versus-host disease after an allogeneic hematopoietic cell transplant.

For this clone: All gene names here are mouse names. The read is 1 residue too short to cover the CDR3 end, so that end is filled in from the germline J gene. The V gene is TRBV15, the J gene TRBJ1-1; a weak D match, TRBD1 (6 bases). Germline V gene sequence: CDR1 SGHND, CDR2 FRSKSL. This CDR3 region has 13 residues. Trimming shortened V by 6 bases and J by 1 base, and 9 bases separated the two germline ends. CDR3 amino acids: CASSRGQNTEVFF. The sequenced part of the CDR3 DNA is TGTGCCAGCAGCCGGGGACAAAACACAGAAGTCTTC.

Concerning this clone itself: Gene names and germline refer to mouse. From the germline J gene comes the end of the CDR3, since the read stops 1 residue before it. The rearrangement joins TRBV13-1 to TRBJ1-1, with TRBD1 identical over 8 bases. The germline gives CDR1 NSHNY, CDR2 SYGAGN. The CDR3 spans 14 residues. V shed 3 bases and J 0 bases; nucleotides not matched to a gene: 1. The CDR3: CASSARGPNTEVFF. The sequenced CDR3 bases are TGTGCCAGCAGTGCCAGGGGGCCAAACACAGAAGTCTTC.

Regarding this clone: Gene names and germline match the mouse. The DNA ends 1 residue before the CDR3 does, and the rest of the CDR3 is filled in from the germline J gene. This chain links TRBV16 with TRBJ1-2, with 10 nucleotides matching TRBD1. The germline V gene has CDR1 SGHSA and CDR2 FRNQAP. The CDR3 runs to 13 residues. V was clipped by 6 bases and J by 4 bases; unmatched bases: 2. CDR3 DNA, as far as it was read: TGTGCAAGCAGTCGGACAGGGGGCTCCGACTACACC. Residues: CASSRTGGSDYT. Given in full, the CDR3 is CASSRTGGSDYTF.

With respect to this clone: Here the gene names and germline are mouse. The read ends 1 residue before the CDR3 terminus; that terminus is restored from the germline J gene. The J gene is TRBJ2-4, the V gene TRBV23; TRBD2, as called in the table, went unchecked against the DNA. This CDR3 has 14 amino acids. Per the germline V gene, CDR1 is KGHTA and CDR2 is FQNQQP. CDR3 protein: CSSSPLGGQNTLYF. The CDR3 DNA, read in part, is TGCTCCAGCAGTCCACTGGGGGGTCAAAACACCTTGTAC.

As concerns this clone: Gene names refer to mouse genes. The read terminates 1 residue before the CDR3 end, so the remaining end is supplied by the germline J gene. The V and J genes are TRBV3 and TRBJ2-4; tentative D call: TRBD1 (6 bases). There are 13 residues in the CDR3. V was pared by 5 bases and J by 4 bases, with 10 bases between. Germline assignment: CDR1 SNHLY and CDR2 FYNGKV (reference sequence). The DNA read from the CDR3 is TGTGCCAGCAGCAACCGGGACAAAAACACCTTGTAC. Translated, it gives CASSNRDKNTLY. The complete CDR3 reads CASSNRDKNTLYF.

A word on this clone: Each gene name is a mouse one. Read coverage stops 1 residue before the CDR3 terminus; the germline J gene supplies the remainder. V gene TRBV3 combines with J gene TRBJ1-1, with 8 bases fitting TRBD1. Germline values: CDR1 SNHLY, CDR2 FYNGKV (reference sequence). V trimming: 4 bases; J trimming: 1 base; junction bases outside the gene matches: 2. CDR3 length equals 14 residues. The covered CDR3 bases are TGTGCCAGCAGCTCCGGGACAGGGAACACAGAAGTCTTC. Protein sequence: CASSSGTGNTEVF. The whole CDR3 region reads CASSSGTGNTEVFF.

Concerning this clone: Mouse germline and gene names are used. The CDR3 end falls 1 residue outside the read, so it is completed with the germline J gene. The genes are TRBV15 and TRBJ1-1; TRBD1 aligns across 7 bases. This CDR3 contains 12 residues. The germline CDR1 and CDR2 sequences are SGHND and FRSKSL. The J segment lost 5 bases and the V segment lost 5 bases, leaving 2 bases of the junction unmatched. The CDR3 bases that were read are TGTGCCAGCAGTCGGGGACAGACAGAAGTCTTC. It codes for CASSRGQTEVF. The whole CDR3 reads CASSRGQTEVFF.

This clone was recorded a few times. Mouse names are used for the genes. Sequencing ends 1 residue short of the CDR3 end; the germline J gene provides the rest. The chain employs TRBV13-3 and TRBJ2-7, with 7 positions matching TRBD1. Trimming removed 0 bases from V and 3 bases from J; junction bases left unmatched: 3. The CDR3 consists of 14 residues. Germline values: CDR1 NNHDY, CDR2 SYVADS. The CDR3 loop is CASSDGSGGYEQYF. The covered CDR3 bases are TGTGCCAGCAGTGATGGGTCAGGGGGCTATGAACAGTAC.

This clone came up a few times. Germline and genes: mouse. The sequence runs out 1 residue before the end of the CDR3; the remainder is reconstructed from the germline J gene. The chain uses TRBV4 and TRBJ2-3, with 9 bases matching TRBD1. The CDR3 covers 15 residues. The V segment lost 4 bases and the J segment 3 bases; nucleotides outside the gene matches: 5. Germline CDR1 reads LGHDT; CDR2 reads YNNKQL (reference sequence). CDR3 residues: CASSSGTGRAETLYF. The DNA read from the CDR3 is TGTGCCAGCAGCTCCGGGACAGGGAGGGCAGAAACGCTGTAT.

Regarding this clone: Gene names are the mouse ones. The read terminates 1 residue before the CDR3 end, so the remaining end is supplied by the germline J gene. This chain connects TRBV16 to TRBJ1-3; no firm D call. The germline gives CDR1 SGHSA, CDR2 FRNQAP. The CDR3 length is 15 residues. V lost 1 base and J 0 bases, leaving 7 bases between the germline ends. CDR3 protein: CASSLGERSGNTLYF. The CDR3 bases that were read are TGTGCAAGCAGCTTAGGGGAGCGTTCTGGAAATACGCTCTAT.

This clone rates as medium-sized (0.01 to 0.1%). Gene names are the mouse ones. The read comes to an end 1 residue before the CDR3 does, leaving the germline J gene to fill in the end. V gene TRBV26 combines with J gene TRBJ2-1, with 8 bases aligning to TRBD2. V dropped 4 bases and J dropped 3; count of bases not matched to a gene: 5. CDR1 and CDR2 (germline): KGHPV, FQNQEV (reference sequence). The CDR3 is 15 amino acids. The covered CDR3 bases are TGTGCCAGCAGTCCCCGGGGGGGCGCCTATGCTGAGCAGTTC. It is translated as CASSPRGGAYAEQF. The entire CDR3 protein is CASSPRGGAYAEQFF. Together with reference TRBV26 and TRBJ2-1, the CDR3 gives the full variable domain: NSKVIQTPRYLVKGQGQKAKMRCIPEKGHPVVFWYQQNKNNEFKFLINFQNQEVLQQIDMTEKRFSAECPSNSPCSLEIQSSEAGDSALYLCASSPRGGAYAEQFFGPGTRLTVL.

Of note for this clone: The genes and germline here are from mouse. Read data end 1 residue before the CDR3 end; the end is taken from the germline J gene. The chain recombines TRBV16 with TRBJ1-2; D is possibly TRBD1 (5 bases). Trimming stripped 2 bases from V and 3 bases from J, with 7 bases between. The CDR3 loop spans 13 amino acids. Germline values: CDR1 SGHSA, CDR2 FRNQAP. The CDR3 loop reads CASSLRGDSDYTF. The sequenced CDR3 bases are TGTGCAAGCAGCTTAAGGGGAGACTCCGACTACACC.

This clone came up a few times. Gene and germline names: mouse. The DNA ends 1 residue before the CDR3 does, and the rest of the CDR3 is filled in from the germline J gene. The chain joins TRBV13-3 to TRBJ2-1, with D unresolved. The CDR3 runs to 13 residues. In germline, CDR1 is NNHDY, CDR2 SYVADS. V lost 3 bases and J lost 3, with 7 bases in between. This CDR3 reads CASSGNIYAEQFF. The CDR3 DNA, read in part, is TGTGCCAGCAGTGGGAACATCTATGCTGAGCAGTTC.

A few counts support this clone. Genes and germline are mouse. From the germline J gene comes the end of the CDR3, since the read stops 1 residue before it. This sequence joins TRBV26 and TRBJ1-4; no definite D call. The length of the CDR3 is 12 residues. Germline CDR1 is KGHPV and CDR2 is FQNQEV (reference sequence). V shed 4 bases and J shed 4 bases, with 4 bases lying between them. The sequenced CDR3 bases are TGTGCCAGCAGTCCAATCAACGAAAGATTATTT. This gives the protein CASSPINERLF. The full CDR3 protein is CASSPINERLFF.

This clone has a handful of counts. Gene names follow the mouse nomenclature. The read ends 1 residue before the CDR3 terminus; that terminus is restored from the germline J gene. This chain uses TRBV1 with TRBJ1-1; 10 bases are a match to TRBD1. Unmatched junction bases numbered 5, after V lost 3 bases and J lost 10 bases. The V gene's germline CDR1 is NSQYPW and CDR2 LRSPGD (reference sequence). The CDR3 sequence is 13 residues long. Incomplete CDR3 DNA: TGCACCTGCAGTGCGCGGGACAGGGGTCGAGTCTTC. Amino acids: CTCSARDRGRVF. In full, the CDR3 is CTCSARDRGRVFF.

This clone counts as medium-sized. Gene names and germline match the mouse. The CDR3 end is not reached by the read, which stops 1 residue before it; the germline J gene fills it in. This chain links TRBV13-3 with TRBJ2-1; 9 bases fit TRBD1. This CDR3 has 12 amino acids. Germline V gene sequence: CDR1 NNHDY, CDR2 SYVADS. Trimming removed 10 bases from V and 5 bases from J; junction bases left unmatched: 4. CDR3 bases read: TGTGCCTCCCGGGACAGGGATGCTGAGCAGTTC. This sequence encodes CASRDRDAEQF. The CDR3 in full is CASRDRDAEQFF.

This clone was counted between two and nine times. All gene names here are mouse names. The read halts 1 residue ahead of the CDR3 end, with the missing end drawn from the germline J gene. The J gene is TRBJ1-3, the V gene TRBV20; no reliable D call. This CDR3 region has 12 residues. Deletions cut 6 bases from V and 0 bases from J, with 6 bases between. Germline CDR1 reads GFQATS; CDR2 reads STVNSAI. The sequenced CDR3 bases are TGTGGTGCCGGTCATTCTGGAAATACGCTCTAT. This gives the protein CGAGHSGNTLY. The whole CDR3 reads CGAGHSGNTLYF.

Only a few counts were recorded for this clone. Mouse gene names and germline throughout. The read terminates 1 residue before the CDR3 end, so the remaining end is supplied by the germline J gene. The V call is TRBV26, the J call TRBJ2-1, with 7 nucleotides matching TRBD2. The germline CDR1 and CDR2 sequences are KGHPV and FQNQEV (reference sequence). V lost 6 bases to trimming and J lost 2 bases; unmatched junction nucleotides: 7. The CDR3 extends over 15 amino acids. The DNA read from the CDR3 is TGTGCCAGCAGCCCTTTTACTGGGGACTATGCTGAGCAGTTC. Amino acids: CASSPFTGDYAEQF. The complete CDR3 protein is CASSPFTGDYAEQFF.